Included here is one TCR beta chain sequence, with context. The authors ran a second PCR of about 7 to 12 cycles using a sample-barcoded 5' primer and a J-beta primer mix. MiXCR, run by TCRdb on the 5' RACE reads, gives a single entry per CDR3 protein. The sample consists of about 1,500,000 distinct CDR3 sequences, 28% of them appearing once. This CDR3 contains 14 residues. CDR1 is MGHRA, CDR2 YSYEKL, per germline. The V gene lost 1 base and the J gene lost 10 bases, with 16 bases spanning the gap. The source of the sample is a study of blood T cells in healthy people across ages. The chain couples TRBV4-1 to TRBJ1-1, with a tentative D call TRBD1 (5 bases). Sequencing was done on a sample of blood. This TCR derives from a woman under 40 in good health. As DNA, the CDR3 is TGCGCCAGCAGCCAAGGTCGGCAGGGATCGTCAGCTTTCTTT. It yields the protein CASSQGRQGSSAFF.